These T cell receptor beta chains were read from a single sample in a study of blood T cell repertoires in COVID-19. Using immunoSEQ multiplex PCR, the repertoire was profiled, and TCRdb retains in-frame clones only, with some absent. The table lists 50,000 to 65,000 clones, around four fifths of them singletons. The sample taken for sequencing was peripheral blood. All receptors come from a human donor in a cohort sampled during active COVID-19. CDR3s include the opening cysteine and the closing phenylalanine or tryptophan. Fields, in order: J gene, CDR3 length, clone size, V gene, D gene, CDR3 DNA, CDR3 protein. A D gene is named only where the DNA matches it firmly. Clone size is given for some rows only: seen once, a few or many times, or a class if the clone is expanded.

TRBJ1-1	14	-	TRBV19	-	TGTGCCAGTAGTATAGATCATAGGGGCGCTGAAGCTTTCTTT	CASSIDHRGAEAFF
TRBJ2-5	15	-	TRBV5-1	TRBD2	TGCGCCAGCAGCCCCGGGACTAGCGCACAAGAGACCCAGTACTTC	CASSPGTSAQETQYF
TRBJ1-5	16	-	TRBV30	-	TGTGCCTGGAGTAGGACACCAATCTATAGCAATCAGCCCCAGCATTTT	CAWSRTPIYSNQPQHF
TRBJ1-1	14	-	TRBV6-5	-	TGTGCCAGCGCCCCCGACGGGGACACCACTGAAGCTTTCTTT	CASAPDGDTTEAFF
TRBJ2-2	14	medium-sized	TRBV27	-	TGTGCCAGCAGTCGGACAGTAAACACCGGGGAGCTGTTTTTT	CASSRTVNTGELFF
TRBJ2-1	15	-	TRBV10-1	-	TGCGCCAGCAGTGAGATCCGGGGGGCCTGGAATGAGCAGTTCTTC	CASSEIRGAWNEQFF
TRBJ2-3	17	-	TRBV21-1	-	TGTGCCAGCAGCTCTGGCCCGGACAGGGGAAATACAGATACGCAGTATTTT	CASSSGPDRGNTDTQYF
TRBJ1-2	16	-	TRBV5-1	TRBD1	TGCGCCAGCAGCTTGGCCCTGGGACAGGGAGCTCTAGGCTACACCTTC	CASSLALGQGALGYTF
TRBJ2-1	15	-	TRBV7-9	TRBD2	TGTGCCAGCAGCTTCGGGACTAGCGATGACAATGAGCAGTTCTTC	CASSFGTSDDNEQFF
TRBJ2-4	12	once	TRBV5-1	TRBD1	TGCGCCAGCAGTTCTGAAGGACAGGCCCTGTACTTC	CASSSEGQALYF
TRBJ1-6	12	once	TRBV2	-	TGTGCCAGACAGGGTGGTAATTCACCCCTCCACTTT	CARQGGNSPLHF
TRBJ1-1	13	-	TRBV6-5	-	TGTGCCAGCAGTTACTCGTTCCGCACTGAAGCTTTCTTT	CASSYSFRTEAFF
TRBJ2-3	14	-	TRBV10-3	TRBD1	TGTGCCATCCAGAGGGACAGGGGATCAGATACGCAGTATTTT	CAIQRDRGSDTQYF
TRBJ2-7	16	-	TRBV4-2	TRBD2	TGTGCCAGCAGCCAAGCTAGCGGGGGGGCCGGCAACGAGCAGTACTTC	CASSQASGGAGNEQYF
TRBJ2-1	17	-	TRBV4-1	TRBD2	TGCGCCAGCAGCCAAGATCCCTTCGGGGGGGCCTACAATGAGCAGTTCTTC	CASSQDPFGGAYNEQFF
TRBJ1-4	18	once	TRBV5-6	TRBD1	TGTGCCAGCAGCTTGGGGCAGGGGGCCCTTGCAACTAATGAAAAACTGTTTTTT	CASSLGQGALATNEKLFF
TRBJ1-1	14	few	TRBV6-5	-	TGTGCCAGCAGGCTACGACCGGGACACCTAGAAGCTTTCTTT	CASRLRPGHLEAFF
TRBJ1-4	17	-	TRBV18	-	TGTGCCAGCTCCCCGCGGGGAGTTGCAACAACTAATGAAAAACTGTTTTTT	CASSPRGVATTNEKLFF
TRBJ1-1	13	-	TRBV2	-	TGTGCCAGCAACCAAGACGGACAGACTGAAGCTTTCTTT	CASNQDGQTEAFF
TRBJ2-1	14	-	TRBV6-5	-	TGTGCCAGCAGTTACCCCAGGGCCGGAAATGAGCAGTTCTTC	CASSYPRAGNEQFF
TRBJ1-4	15	-	TRBV7-9	-	TGTGCCAGCAGCGAGTGGACAGTGACATATGAAAAACTGTTTTTT	CASSEWTVTYEKLFF
TRBJ2-7	12	-	TRBV5-5	-	TGTGCCAGCAGCTTTTGGCGGCGGGAGCAGTACTTC	CASSFWRREQYF
TRBJ2-2	18	-	TRBV5-5	-	TGTGCCAGCAGCTTGGCACCAGGGGGGACCTCGAACACCGGGGAGCTGTTTTTT	CASSLAPGGTSNTGELFF
TRBJ2-2	13	-	TRBV5-1	-	TGCGCCAGCAGCTTGGGTGAGACCGGGGAGCTGTTTTTT	CASSLGETGELFF
TRBJ2-2	16	-	TRBV24-1	-	TGTGCCACCAGTGATTCTCGGAGTTCGAACACCGGGGAGCTGTTTTTT	CATSDSRSSNTGELFF
TRBJ2-1	14	-	TRBV6-5	TRBD2	TGTGCCAGCCGGACTAGCGGGACCTACAATGAGCAGTTCTTC	CASRTSGTYNEQFF
TRBJ2-1	14	-	TRBV29-1	-	TGCAGCGTTGAATCCCAAAGTAGGCGGAATGAGCAGTTCTTC	CSVESQSRRNEQFF
TRBJ2-5	15	-	TRBV5-1	-	TGCGCCAGCAGCTGGGGGGTAGCTCCGGGGGAGACCCAGTACTTC	CASSWGVAPGETQYF
TRBJ1-2	15	-	TRBV18	TRBD1	TGTGCCAGCTCACCACAGGGACAGGCTAACTATGGCTACACCTTC	CASSPQGQANYGYTF
TRBJ2-5	13	-	TRBV18	-	TGTGCCAGCTCACGCGAATGGCAAGAGACCCAGTACTTC	CASSREWQETQYF
TRBJ2-1	16	-	TRBV10-3	-	TGTGCCATCAGTGGACGAATAGCGGCCTCCTACAATGAGCAGTTCTTC	CAISGRIAASYNEQFF
TRBJ1-1	15	-	TRBV10-3	TRBD1	TGTGCCATCAGACCGGGACAGGGGGCAGGGACTGAAGCTTTCTTT	CAIRPGQGAGTEAFF
TRBJ1-6	12	-	TRBV27	-	TGTGCCAGCAGCCAGGGGTATTCACCCCTCCACTTT	CASSQGYSPLHF
TRBJ2-1	16	-	TRBV6-5	TRBD2	TGTGCCAGCAGTTACTCGACTAGCGGGAGGGCCGCGAAGCAGTTCTTC	CASSYSTSGRAAKQFF
TRBJ1-1	16	-	TRBV10-3	-	TGTGCCATCAGTGATCCGACGGATAGCATGAACACTGAAGCTTTCTTT	CAISDPTDSMNTEAFF
TRBJ2-2	18	once	TRBV19	TRBD2	TGTGCCAGTAGTCCAAGCGGGAGTCGTATCTTGGGCACCGGGGAGCTGTTTTTT	CASSPSGSRILGTGELFF
TRBJ2-3	14	-	TRBV3-1/TRBV3-2	-	TGTGCCAGCAGCCATAGGACGGGGTCAGATACGCAGTATTTT	CASSHRTGSDTQYF
TRBJ2-5	14	-	TRBV9	TRBD2	TGTGCCAGCAGCCCAGGACTAGCGGGGGAGACCCAGTACTTC	CASSPGLAGETQYF
TRBJ2-1	13	-	TRBV13	-	TGTGCCAGCAGCTTATTACAGACCAATGAGCAGTTCTTC	CASSLLQTNEQFF
TRBJ1-5	13	-	TRBV5-8	-	TGTGCCAGCAGCTCGACATACAATCAGCCCCAGCATTTT	CASSSTYNQPQHF